These 11 T cell receptor beta chains originate from one sample sequenced in a study of beta chain features in type 1 diabetes. Isolated RNA was reverse transcribed in full, so expressed TCRB transcripts were sequenced. TCRdb's copy holds only in-frame clones and misses some; the assay was immunoSEQ multiplex PCR. The data hold about 620,000 clones, with around 15% observed a single time. Sequences were obtained from naive CD4+ T cells from blood. These receptors were collected from a man between 18 and 29 years old in good health.

This clone came up a few times. V gene TRBV4-3 combines with J gene TRBJ2-6; the D is unclear. Germline CDR1 is LGHNA and CDR2 is YSLEER. V lost 2 bases, J lost 0 bases, and 8 bases lay in between. The CDR3 has 16 amino acids. The CDR3, as DNA: TGCGCCAGCAGCCAAAGAGGTGCCTCTGGGGCCAACGTCCTGACTTTC. Encoded protein: CASSQRGASGANVLTF.

This clone was picked up a small number of times. At one boundary the junction diverges from the germline segment, which might be a read error. The chain's CDR3 is CASSLGMNTEAFF. CDR3 DNA sequence: TGTGCTAGCAGCTTAGGCATGAACACTGAAGCTTTCTTT. This rearrangement joins TRBV7-7 to TRBJ1-1; D gene uncertain. This CDR3 has 13 residues. Germline values: CDR1 SSHAT, CDR2 FNYEAQ (reference sequence).

This clone has a handful of counts. J is TRBJ2-3 and V is TRBV5-1; 8 bases line up with TRBD2. Germline CDR1 SGHRS, CDR2 YFSETQ. V shed 4 bases and J 0 bases; nucleotides not matched to a gene: 1. The length of the CDR3 is 14 residues. CDR3 in DNA: TGCGCCAGCAGCCGCGGGGGGAGCACAGATACGCAGTATTTT. Amino acids: CASSRGGSTDTQYF.

This clone showed up just a few times. The chain couples TRBV13 to TRBJ2-5, with 8 bases that match TRBD1. The CDR3 extends over 15 amino acids. V trimming: 5 bases; J trimming: 5 bases; junction bases outside the gene matches: 10. The germline V gene has CDR1 PRHDT and CDR2 FYEKMQ (reference sequence). This CDR3 reads CASSLRTGLGETQYF. The CDR3 bases are TGTGCCAGCAGCCTTAGGACAGGGCTGGGGGAGACCCAGTACTTC.

The table lists this clone with a few counts. This sequence joins TRBV6-5 and TRBJ1-2; weak D call: TRBD1 (5 bases). Per the germline V gene, CDR1 is MNHEY and CDR2 is SVGAGI. CDR3 length: 15 residues. The germline V and J ends were trimmed by 6 bases and 4 bases, with 18 bases remaining between them. CDR3 bases: TGTGCCAGCAGATCGGACACCCAACGGGCCTATGGCTACACCTTC. Translated: CASRSDTQRAYGYTF.

CDR3: CAIRQGWEGNIQYF. The CDR3 DNA reads as TGTGCCATCAGACAGGGTTGGGAGGGAAACATTCAGTACTTC. The chain combines TRBV6-5 with TRBJ2-4; D possibly uses TRBD1 or TRBD2 (7 bases each). Germline CDR1 and CDR2: MNHEY and SVGAGI. V shed 10 bases and J shed 6 bases, with 19 bases lying between them. This CDR3 has 14 residues.

V gene TRBV7-2 combines with J gene TRBJ1-2, with a weak D call TRBD1 (5 bases). CDR1 SGHTA and CDR2 FQGNSA come from the germline V gene. Between the trimmed V and J ends, which lost 3 bases and 4 bases, there was a span of 9 bases. CDR3 length: 13 residues. CDR3 sequence: CASSFDSLYGYTF. The DNA for the CDR3 is TGTGCCAGCAGCTTTGACAGCCTCTATGGCTACACCTTC.

This clone came up a few times. The rearrangement links TRBV29-1 to TRBJ1-2; D is unclear. CDR1 is SQVTM, CDR2 ANQGSEA, per germline. The CDR3 has 9 residues. V lost 3 bases and J 8 bases, leaving 4 bases between the germline ends. The CDR3 nucleotides read TGCAGCGTTGAGGGGGGCTACACCTTC. Its translation: CSVEGGYTF. The full variable domain, rest sourced from reference TRBV29-1 and TRBJ1-2, is SAVISQKPSRDICQRGTSLTIQCQVDSQVTMMFWYRQQPGQSLTLIATANQGSEATYESGFVIDKFPISRPNLTFSTLTVSNMSPEDSSIYLCSVEGGYTFGSGTRLTVV.

This clone was detected only a few times. V and J are TRBV29-1 and TRBJ2-5, with 7 bases lining up with TRBD1. CDR3 length: 14 amino acids. Germline CDR1 and CDR2: SQVTM and ANQGSEA. V shed 6 bases, J shed 0 bases, and the junction held 7 bases outside the gene matches. The CDR3 DNA follows: TGCAGCGTAGGGGGACAGAGGTACCAAGAGACCCAGTACTTC. Amino acids: CSVGGQRYQETQYF.

The chain uses TRBV4-2 and TRBJ2-5; 9 positions match TRBD1. CDR3 length: 15 residues. V lost 2 bases and J lost 5; bases outside the gene matches: 6. Germline V gives CDR1 LGHNA, CDR2 YNFKEQ. As DNA, the CDR3 is TGTGCCAGCAGCCAAACAGGACAGGGGCGGGAGACCCAGTACTTC. It translates to CASSQTGQGRETQYF.

In DNA form, the CDR3 reads TGTGCCAGCAGCTTAGTCGACTACGAGCAGTACTTC. Its protein is CASSLVDYEQYF. The V call is TRBV11-2, the J call TRBJ2-7; D not certain. Trimming removed 1 base from V and 3 bases from J, with 4 bases in between. Germline values: CDR1 SGHAT, CDR2 FQNNGV. This CDR3 region has 12 residues.